This is a list of T cell receptor beta chains from one sample in a study of blood T cell repertoires in COVID-19. Using immunoSEQ multiplex PCR, the repertoire was profiled, and TCRdb retains in-frame clones only, with some absent. The data contain approximately 490,000 clones, roughly nine tenths of them singletons. Input material: PBMCs or T cells enriched from blood (not recorded which). The receptors were gathered from a woman aged 55-70 years who had recovered from COVID-19. CDR3s include the opening cysteine and the closing phenylalanine or tryptophan. Fields, in order: D gene, J gene, V gene, clone size, CDR3 protein, CDR3 DNA. D genes are given only for firm matches. Clone size, where shown, is once, few, many, or a class for clones that have expanded.

d_call: .; j_call: TRBJ1-3; v_call: TRBV7-9; clone_size: .; cdr3_aa: CASSLSGISSGNTIYF; cdr3_nt: TGTGCCAGCTCTTTATCCGGGATAAGCTCTGGAAACACCATATATTTT
d_call: TRBD1; j_call: TRBJ1-4; v_call: TRBV24-1; clone_size: .; cdr3_aa: CATSDSGTANEKLFF; cdr3_nt: TGTGCCACCAGTGACTCCGGGACAGCTAATGAAAAACTGTTTTTT
d_call: .; j_call: TRBJ1-5; v_call: TRBV19; clone_size: .; cdr3_aa: CASSISQGSQPQHF; cdr3_nt: TGTGCCAGTAGTATTTCCCAGGGAAGTCAGCCCCAGCATTTT
d_call: .; j_call: TRBJ1-4; v_call: TRBV7-9; clone_size: .; cdr3_aa: CASSLRGSGEKLFF; cdr3_nt: TGTGCCAGCAGCTTACGAGGGAGTGGAGAAAAACTGTTTTTT
d_call: TRBD1; j_call: TRBJ2-2; v_call: TRBV5-4; clone_size: .; cdr3_aa: CASSRPQGLNTGELFF; cdr3_nt: TGTGCCAGCAGCCGGCCACAGGGGTTGAACACCGGGGAGCTGTTTTTT
d_call: TRBD1; j_call: TRBJ1-5; v_call: TRBV2; clone_size: .; cdr3_aa: CASRGQPAQPQHF; cdr3_nt: TGTGCCAGCCGGGGACAGCCAGCCCAGCCCCAGCATTTT
d_call: .; j_call: TRBJ1-5; v_call: TRBV4-1; clone_size: .; cdr3_aa: CASSQGYGGGQPQHF; cdr3_nt: TGCGCCAGCAGCCAAGGTTACGGGGGGGGGCAGCCCCAGCATTTT
d_call: .; j_call: TRBJ1-6; v_call: TRBV5-1; clone_size: once; cdr3_aa: CASSLAVEGSPLHF; cdr3_nt: TGCGCCAGCAGCTTGGCCGTTGAGGGCTCACCCCTCCACTTT
d_call: .; j_call: TRBJ1-1; v_call: TRBV7-9; clone_size: .; cdr3_aa: CASSLGLGGNTEAFF; cdr3_nt: TGTGCCAGCAGCTTAGGCCTAGGAGGGAACACTGAAGCTTTCTTT
d_call: .; j_call: TRBJ1-2; v_call: TRBV6-1; clone_size: .; cdr3_aa: CASSAITSGTVNYGYTF; cdr3_nt: TGTGCCAGCAGTGCCATCACTTCGGGTACCGTCAACTATGGCTACACCTTC
d_call: TRBD1; j_call: TRBJ2-1; v_call: TRBV5-1; clone_size: .; cdr3_aa: CASSFSPITGGSYNEQFF; cdr3_nt: TGCGCCAGCAGCTTTTCCCCTATTACAGGGGGGTCCTACAATGAGCAGTTCTTC
d_call: .; j_call: TRBJ1-4; v_call: TRBV9; clone_size: .; cdr3_aa: CASSVAGQPSNEKLFF; cdr3_nt: TGTGCCAGCAGCGTAGCCGGACAGCCCTCTAATGAAAAACTGTTTTTT
d_call: .; j_call: TRBJ1-1; v_call: TRBV30; clone_size: .; cdr3_aa: CAWSVIDRSNTEAFF; cdr3_nt: TGTGCCTGGAGTGTAATCGACAGATCGAACACTGAAGCTTTCTTT
d_call: TRBD2; j_call: TRBJ2-1; v_call: TRBV5-1; clone_size: .; cdr3_aa: CASSLVLAGVYNEQFF; cdr3_nt: TGCGCCAGCAGCTTGGTTCTAGCGGGGGTGTACAATGAGCAGTTCTTC
d_call: TRBD2; j_call: TRBJ2-1; v_call: TRBV7-7; clone_size: .; cdr3_aa: CASSSGLAGRDEQFF; cdr3_nt: TGTGCTAGCAGCTCCGGACTAGCGGGGAGAGATGAGCAGTTCTTC
d_call: TRBD1; j_call: TRBJ1-5; v_call: TRBV2; clone_size: .; cdr3_aa: CASRPTGVSNQPQHF; cdr3_nt: TGTGCCAGCAGGCCGACAGGGGTTAGCAATCAGCCCCAGCATTTT
d_call: .; j_call: TRBJ1-5; v_call: TRBV10-3; clone_size: .; cdr3_aa: CAISTGFDQPQHF; cdr3_nt: TGTGCCATCAGTACAGGGTTCGATCAGCCCCAGCATTTT
d_call: .; j_call: TRBJ1-6; v_call: TRBV12-5; clone_size: .; cdr3_aa: CASVRSRGTYNSPLHF; cdr3_nt: TGTGCTAGTGTTCGCTCCAGGGGCACATATAATTCACCCCTCCACTTT
d_call: .; j_call: TRBJ2-1; v_call: TRBV28; clone_size: .; cdr3_aa: CASTQGNNNEQFF; cdr3_nt: TGTGCCAGCACCCAGGGAAACAACAATGAGCAGTTCTTC
d_call: TRBD1; j_call: TRBJ1-6; v_call: TRBV6-5; clone_size: .; cdr3_aa: CASSRPGQGNSPLHF; cdr3_nt: TGTGCCAGCAGTCGACCGGGACAGGGGAATTCACCCCTCCACTTT
d_call: TRBD1; j_call: TRBJ1-5; v_call: TRBV4-1; clone_size: .; cdr3_aa: CASSQVSAGGNNQPQHF; cdr3_nt: TGCGCCAGCAGCCAAGTCTCAGCAGGGGGAAACAATCAGCCCCAGCATTTT
d_call: TRBD1; j_call: TRBJ2-2; v_call: TRBV24-1; clone_size: .; cdr3_aa: CATSDFRGTGELFF; cdr3_nt: TGTGCCACCAGTGATTTCAGGGGGACCGGGGAGCTGTTTTTT
d_call: .; j_call: TRBJ1-4; v_call: TRBV18; clone_size: .; cdr3_aa: CASSGTAQGLATNEKLFF; cdr3_nt: TGTGCCAGCTCAGGCACGGCGCAGGGACTAGCAACTAATGAAAAACTGTTTTTT
d_call: .; j_call: TRBJ1-2; v_call: TRBV13; clone_size: .; cdr3_aa: CASSLEGDSFTNYGYTF; cdr3_nt: TGTGCCAGCAGCTTAGAGGGTGACAGTTTCACTAACTATGGCTACACCTTC